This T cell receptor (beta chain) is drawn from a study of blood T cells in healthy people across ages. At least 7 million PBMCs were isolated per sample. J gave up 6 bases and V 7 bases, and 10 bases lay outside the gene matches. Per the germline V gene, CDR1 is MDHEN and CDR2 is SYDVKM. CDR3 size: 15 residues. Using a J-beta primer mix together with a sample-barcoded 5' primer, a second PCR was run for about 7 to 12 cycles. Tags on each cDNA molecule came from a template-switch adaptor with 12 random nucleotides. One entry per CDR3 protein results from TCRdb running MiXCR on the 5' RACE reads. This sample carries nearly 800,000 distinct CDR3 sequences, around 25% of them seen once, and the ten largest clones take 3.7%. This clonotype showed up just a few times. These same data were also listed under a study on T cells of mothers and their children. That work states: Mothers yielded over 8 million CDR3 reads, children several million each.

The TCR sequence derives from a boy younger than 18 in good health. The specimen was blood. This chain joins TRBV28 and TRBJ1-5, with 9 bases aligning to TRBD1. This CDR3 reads CASTPRDRVLQPQHF. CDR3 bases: TGTGCCAGCACCCCACGGGACAGGGTTCTTCAGCCCCAGCATTTT.